These T cell receptor beta chains were read from a single sample in a study of cytomegalovirus exposure and HLA in healthy donors. Only in-frame clones appear in the TCRdb table, and some are missing; sequencing was by immunoSEQ multiplex PCR. The sample gives 150,000 to 200,000 clones, roughly 85% of which show up once; approximately 16% is in the top ten. Sequencing used PBMCs. The receptors were sampled from a man aged 18 to 30 in good health and CMV-seropositive. The CDR3 runs from the conserved cysteine through the conserved F or W. D genes are given only for firm matches. The size of a clone is reported for some rows only, either as once, few or many, or as a class for expanded clones.

cdr3_nt cdr3_aa clone_size v_call cdr3_length j_call d_call
TGCGCCAGCGCGAATCCTAGCGGGCAAAGCACAGATACGCAGTATTTT CASANPSGQSTDTQYF once TRBV5-1 16 TRBJ2-3 TRBD2
TGTGCCAGCAGCCGTGACAGGGGGCTTGGCTACACCTTC CASSRDRGLGYTF - TRBV6-1 13 TRBJ1-2 TRBD1
TGTGCCAGCAGCCTCAGGACAGGGGGGCCACTTGAAGCTTTCTTT CASSLRTGGPLEAFF - TRBV11-1 15 TRBJ1-1 TRBD1
TGTGCCAGCAGTTATGGACAGGGGGACGGCTACACCTTC CASSYGQGDGYTF - TRBV27 13 TRBJ1-2 TRBD1
TGTGCCAGCAGCCCCAGGGACAGGGGAAGCTACGAGCAGTACTTC CASSPRDRGSYEQYF - TRBV11-2 15 TRBJ2-7 TRBD1
TGTGCCAGCAGTCGGGGGGACACTGAAGCTTTCTTT CASSRGDTEAFF - TRBV7-8 12 TRBJ1-1 -
TGTGCCAGCAGCCGGGTGGGCAGGGCTGGCTACACCTTC CASSRVGRAGYTF - TRBV14 13 TRBJ1-2 -
TGTGCCAGCAGGGAGGGTAGCTCCTACGAGCAGTACTTC CASREGSSYEQYF once TRBV2 13 TRBJ2-7 -
TGTGCCAGCAGCGTAGCGGCAGGGGGCCCCTACGAGCAGTACTTC CASSVAAGGPYEQYF - TRBV9 15 TRBJ2-7 TRBD1
TGCGCCAGCAGCCGAGACCTCCCGGTCCTGATAGATCAGCCCCAGCATTTT CASSRDLPVLIDQPQHF once TRBV4-1 17 TRBJ1-5 -
TGTGCCAGCAGGCGACTAGCGGACAACACCGGGGAGCTGTTTTTT CASRRLADNTGELFF - TRBV6-5 15 TRBJ2-2 TRBD2
TGTGCCAGCAGCTTAGATGGTCCCCCGCGGAATGAAGCTTTCTTT CASSLDGPPRNEAFF - TRBV11-2 15 TRBJ1-1 -
TGTGCCAGCAGCTTGGGACACTTGAACACTGAAGCTTTCTTT CASSLGHLNTEAFF few TRBV5-5 14 TRBJ1-1 -
TGTGCCAGCAGCCCCGGGAGGAACACTGAAGCTTTCTTT CASSPGRNTEAFF - TRBV6-5 13 TRBJ1-1 -
TGTGCCAGCAGTGAAGCCACAGGTGGTCTTATGGCTTTCTTT CASSEATGGLMAFF - TRBV6-1 14 TRBJ1-1 -
TGCGCCAGCAGCCAAGACAGGGGGAACTATGGCTACACCTTC CASSQDRGNYGYTF - TRBV4-1 14 TRBJ1-2 TRBD1
TGTGCCAGCAGTTTGGGGAGAAATCAGCCCCAGCATTTT CASSLGRNQPQHF - TRBV27 13 TRBJ1-5 -
TGCGCCAGCAGCCCCGGACAGGGTGGTGAAAAACTGTTTTTT CASSPGQGGEKLFF - TRBV5-1 14 TRBJ1-4 TRBD1
TGTGCAAGTCGCCTAGGACACGTGAACACTGAAGCTTTCTTT CASRLGHVNTEAFF few TRBV12-2 14 TRBJ1-1 -
TGTGCCAGCAGTCACAGGGTCTCCTACGAGCAGTACTTC CASSHRVSYEQYF - TRBV6-6 13 TRBJ2-7 -
TGTGCCAGCGGTACGGGGGGGAGGGCTAACTATGGCTACACCTTC CASGTGGRANYGYTF - TRBV28 15 TRBJ1-2 -
TGTGCCAGCAGCTTTAACACAGGGGGCACTGAAGCTTTCTTT CASSFNTGGTEAFF - TRBV7-2 14 TRBJ1-1 TRBD1
TGTGCCAGCTCACCTACCGGGACAGGGGAGCTGTTTTTT CASSPTGTGELFF once TRBV18 13 TRBJ2-2 -
TGTGCCTGGGGAGGAGATTTACCGGGACAGGGGTTCTACGAGCAGTACTTC CAWGGDLPGQGFYEQYF few TRBV7-9 17 TRBJ2-7 TRBD1
TGTGCCAGCAGCCCAGGGTTGCAAGAGACCCAGTACTTC CASSPGLQETQYF - TRBV5-6 13 TRBJ2-5 -
TGTGCCAGCAGTGCCACTTCCGGGACTGGGACTTATGGCTACACCTTC CASSATSGTGTYGYTF - TRBV6-4 16 TRBJ1-2 -
TGCAGCGCATACAGAGAGATTGACACTGAAGCTTTCTTT CSAYREIDTEAFF - TRBV29-1 13 TRBJ1-1 -
TGTGCCAGCAGCGTAAAACAGGAGTCCTACGAGCAGTACTTC CASSVKQESYEQYF - TRBV9 14 TRBJ2-7 -
TGTGCCAGCAGCTTAGGTCTTACAGGGTGGAGGACTGAAGCTTTCTTT CASSLGLTGWRTEAFF - TRBV13 16 TRBJ1-1 -
TGTGCCAGCAGCCAGACAGGGTTGGGCGAACAGCCCCAGCATTTT CASSQTGLGEQPQHF - TRBV27 15 TRBJ1-5 TRBD1
TGTGCCAGCAGCGGTAACCCGACAGGCTACCAAGAGACCCAGTACTTC CASSGNPTGYQETQYF once TRBV5-5 16 TRBJ2-5 -
TGCGCCAGCAGCCAAGTAGGGGGTAGCAATCAGCCCCAGCATTTT CASSQVGGSNQPQHF - TRBV4-1 15 TRBJ1-5 -
TGTGCCAGCAGTTTCTCTATCAACAATGAGCAGTTCTTC CASSFSINNEQFF once TRBV27 13 TRBJ2-1 -
TGTGCCAGCAGCTGGGACAGGGGCCACGAGCAGTACTTC CASSWDRGHEQYF few TRBV5-6 13 TRBJ2-7 TRBD1
TGTGCCAGTAGTACGCAGTTAACAGATACGCAGTATTTT CASSTQLTDTQYF - TRBV19 13 TRBJ2-3 -
TGTGCCAGCAGCTGGGGGGGATACGAGCAGTACTTC CASSWGGYEQYF - TRBV7-9 12 TRBJ2-7 TRBD2
TGTGCCATCAAGGGAGACACCGCGGGTGACACCTTC CAIKGDTAGDTF few TRBV2 12 TRBJ1-2 -
TGCAGCGGGGGTGGGAGCGGGAGTATCCGGGAGCAGTTCTTC CSGGGSGSIREQFF - TRBV29-1 14 TRBJ2-1 TRBD2
TGTGCCTGGAGTGGGGGGCAGGGGAACAACATTCAGTACTTC CAWSGGQGNNIQYF - TRBV30 14 TRBJ2-4 -
TGTGCCAGCAGCTTGGCCGGAGGACAGCACTACGAGCAGTACTTC CASSLAGGQHYEQYF - TRBV5-4 15 TRBJ2-7 -
TGCAGCGTTGAGACAGCGAACACCGGGGAGCTGTTTTTT CSVETANTGELFF - TRBV29-1 13 TRBJ2-2 -
TGTGCCAGTCTAACTAGCGGGGCCGAGCAGTTCTTC CASLTSGAEQFF - TRBV28 12 TRBJ2-1 TRBD2
TGTGCCAGCTCCCTCGGGGTTGGCACTGAAGCTTTCTTT CASSLGVGTEAFF - TRBV25-1 13 TRBJ1-1 -
TGTGCCAGCAGCCACGGGACTAGCACAGATACGCAGTATTTT CASSHGTSTDTQYF - TRBV7-3 14 TRBJ2-3 -
TGTGCCAGCAGTTACCAACAGGGAGGGGGCTACACCTTC CASSYQQGGGYTF - TRBV6-5 13 TRBJ1-2 -
TGCAGCGGGGCCGTTGGAGGGGGCGCAGATACGCAGTATTTT CSGAVGGGADTQYF - TRBV29-1 14 TRBJ2-3 -
TGTGCCAGCAGTGTTCAGGGGGCCTACGAGCAGTACTTC CASSVQGAYEQYF - TRBV6-1 13 TRBJ2-7 TRBD1
TGTGCCAGTAGTATAGGCACTACTAGCGACAAGCGAGAGACCCAGTACTTC CASSIGTTSDKRETQYF once TRBV19 17 TRBJ2-5 TRBD2
TGCGCCAGCAGCCTTGCCTCGGTTGATGGCTACACCTTC CASSLASVDGYTF - TRBV23-1 13 TRBJ1-2 -
TGCGCCAGCAGCCCGCCGGGACAGGTCACTGAAGCTTTCTTT CASSPPGQVTEAFF - TRBV5-1 14 TRBJ1-1 TRBD1
TGTGCCAGCTCACCACCTTCGGGGGGCGCGAATTCACCCCTCCACTTT CASSPPSGGANSPLHF - TRBV18 16 TRBJ1-6 -
TGCGCCAGCAGCGTGGATCCTAATCAGCCCCAGCATTTT CASSVDPNQPQHF few TRBV5-1 13 TRBJ1-5 -
TGTGCCAGCAGCCCCCCTTTCAGCACAGATACGCAGTATTTT CASSPPFSTDTQYF - TRBV6-5 14 TRBJ2-3 -
TGCGCCAGCAGCTTGAACAGGGAGGCTTTCTTT CASSLNREAFF - TRBV5-1 11 TRBJ1-1 -
TGTGCCAGTAGCTACACTAGCTACACGCAGTATTTT CASSYTSYTQYF - TRBV19 12 TRBJ2-3 -
TGCGCCAGCAGCTTGGAAGGGGCCACAGATACGCAGTATTTT CASSLEGATDTQYF few TRBV5-1 14 TRBJ2-3 -
TGTGCCAGCAGAAGGGGGAGTTACGAGCAGTACTTC CASRRGSYEQYF few TRBV19 12 TRBJ2-7 -
TGTGCCAGCAGACCCGGACTAGCCGCGCAGTTCTTC CASRPGLAAQFF - TRBV7-9 12 TRBJ2-1 TRBD2
TGTGCCAGCAGCCGCCTAATTGAGGGACACGGCAATCAGCCCCAGCATTTT CASSRLIEGHGNQPQHF - TRBV5-6 17 TRBJ1-5 -
TGTGCCAGCAGTGAAAGGTTGCAGACTGGGAATTCACCCCTCCACTTT CASSERLQTGNSPLHF - TRBV6-1 16 TRBJ1-6 -